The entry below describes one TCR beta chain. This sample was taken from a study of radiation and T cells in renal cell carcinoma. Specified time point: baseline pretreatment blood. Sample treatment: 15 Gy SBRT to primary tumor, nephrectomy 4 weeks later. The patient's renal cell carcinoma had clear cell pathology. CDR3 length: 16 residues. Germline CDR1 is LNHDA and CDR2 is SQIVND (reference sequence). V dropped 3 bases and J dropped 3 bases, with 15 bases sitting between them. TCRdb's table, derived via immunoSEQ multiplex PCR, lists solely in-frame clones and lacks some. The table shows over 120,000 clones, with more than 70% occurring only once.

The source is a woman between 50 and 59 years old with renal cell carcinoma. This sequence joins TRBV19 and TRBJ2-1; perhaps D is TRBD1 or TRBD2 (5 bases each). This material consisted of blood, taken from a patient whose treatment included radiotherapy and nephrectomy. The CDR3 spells CASSINSGSGYNEQFF. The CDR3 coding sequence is TGTGCCAGTAGTATTAACTCAGGGAGCGGCTACAATGAGCAGTTCTTC. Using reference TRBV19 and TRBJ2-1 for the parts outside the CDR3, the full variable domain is DGGITQSPKYLFRKEGQNVTLSCEQNLNHDAMYWYRQDPGQGLRLIYYSQIVNDFQKGDIAEGYSVSREKKESFPLTVTSAQKNPTAFYLCASSINSGSGYNEQFFGPGTRLTVL.